Listed here are 9 T cell receptor beta chains from one sample, sequenced in a study of siplizumab effects on memory and regulatory T cells. The method was immunoSEQ multiplex PCR; TCRdb's version includes in-frame clones alone and lacks a portion of them. The table records about 94,000 clones, 94% of them present only once. The sequencing input was non-Treg CD4+ T cells sorted from blood. The source is a human donor in good health.

CDR3 in amino acids: CAISAGGIRDTQYF. The DNA for the CDR3 is TGTGCCATCAGTGCAGGGGGTATTAGAGATACGCAGTATTTT. V is TRBV10-3 and J is TRBJ2-3, with TRBD1 matching 7 bases. Trimming removed 4 bases from V and 5 bases from J; junction bases left unmatched: 6. The CDR3 consists of 14 residues. Germline CDR1 is ENHRY and CDR2 is SYGVKD.

The rearrangement joins TRBV7-8 to TRBJ2-5, with D tentatively TRBD1 or TRBD2 (6 bases each). The V gene's germline CDR1 is SGHVS and CDR2 FQNEAQ. V dropped 11 bases and J dropped 5 bases, with 18 bases sitting between them. The CDR3 extends over 13 amino acids. CDR3 sequence reads: CACGLGGRETQYF. In DNA form, the CDR3 reads TGTGCCTGCGGGCTGGGGGGCCGGGAGACCCAGTACTTC.

The J gene is TRBJ2-2, the V gene TRBV4-2; TRBD2 aligns across 12 bases. Germline assignment: CDR1 LGHNA and CDR2 YNFKEQ. This CDR3 is 17 amino acids long. Germline trimming cut 0 bases from V and 4 bases from J; bases unmatched to any gene: 3. The CDR3 loop reads CASSQEASGGATGELFF. Written as DNA, the CDR3 is TGTGCCAGCAGCCAAGAGGCTAGCGGGGGGGCCACCGGGGAGCTGTTTTTT.

In nucleotides, the CDR3 is TGTGCCAGCAGTAGGACTAGCGGAGTCTACGAGCAGTACTTC. The encoded protein is CASSRTSGVYEQYF. The rearrangement links TRBV6-5 to TRBJ2-7; 10 bases match TRBD2. CDR1 is MNHEY, CDR2 SVGAGI, per germline. The J segment lost 3 bases and the V segment lost 5 bases, leaving 4 bases of the junction unmatched. This CDR3 region has 14 residues.

The chain carries TRBV19 and TRBJ1-2, with a possible D match to TRBD1 (6 bases). The germline gives CDR1 LNHDA, CDR2 SQIVND (reference sequence). Trimming took 3 bases from V and 2 from J, leaving 7 bases between them. This CDR3 is 13 amino acids long. CDR3 nucleotide sequence: TGTGCCAGTAGTATTACAGGGAACTATGGCTACACCTTC. Translating it yields CASSITGNYGYTF.

The chain uses TRBV7-9 and TRBJ1-5, with no clear D. The germline gives CDR1 SEHNR, CDR2 FQNEAQ (reference sequence). Trimming removed 3 bases at V and 5 bases at J, with 8 bases between. There are 13 residues in the CDR3. The CDR3 here is CASSLSTDQPQHF. DNA of the CDR3: TGTGCCAGCAGCTTGTCAACCGATCAGCCCCAGCATTTT.

This chain joins TRBV28 and TRBJ1-1; 7 positions match TRBD1. Per the germline V gene, CDR1 is MDHEN and CDR2 is SYDVKM. V was clipped by 4 bases and J by 5 bases; unmatched bases: 4. The CDR3 extends over 13 amino acids. For the CDR3, the DNA is TGTGCCAGCAGTTCACAGGGGCGTACTGAAGCTTTCTTT. Translated: CASSSQGRTEAFF.

The genes are TRBV18 and TRBJ2-3; 10 positions agree with TRBD2. Germline trimming cut 3 bases from V and 2 bases from J; bases unmatched to any gene: 2. Germline loops: CDR1 KGHSH, CDR2 LQKENI. The CDR3 has 15 amino acids. CDR3 sequence (DNA): TGTGCCAGCTCACCTCTAGCGGGAGACACAGATACGCAGTATTTT. Residues: CASSPLAGDTDTQYF.

J is TRBJ2-3 and V is TRBV6-1; D ambiguous. V lost 6 bases and J 0 bases, leaving 13 bases between the germline ends. CDR1 is MNHNS and CDR2 is SASEGT in the germline V gene. The CDR3 consists of 15 residues. CDR3 nucleotides: TGTGCCAGCAGAGAACAGATACTAAGCACAGATACGCAGTATTTT. Its translation is CASREQILSTDTQYF.